This T cell receptor beta chain was identified during a study of T cells in Graves' hyperthyroidism and ophthalmopathy (dated by TCRdb to about 2019). Some background on the complete study: Peripheral blood samples were taken at the time of initial diagnosis, prior to any treatment. TCR V-J signatures able to tell the groups apart were searched for in a discovery cohort of around 95 patients, of whom more than 40 had Graves' ophthalmopathy and roughly 59 had stable Graves' hyperthyroidism. Whether ophthalmopathy could be predicted prospectively was tested in an independent validation cohort made up of 18 to 20 hyperthyroidism patients plus 17 patients who later progressed to ophthalmopathy. For training and testing, the roughly 100 patients in the discovery cohort were randomly divided in a 7:3 ratio. The study also compared thyroid tissue and blood T-cell repertoires from about six Graves' hyperthyroidism patients. Following sampling, methimazole starting at 30 mg daily was given to hyperthyroidism patients, and high-dose intravenous methylprednisolone was given to ophthalmopathy patients. The paper reports TCR Vbeta CDR3 sequencing of over 120 peripheral blood samples: around 45 ophthalmopathy, under 85 hyperthyroidism and approximately 17 progressor patients.

From V the trimming removes 8 bases and from J it removes 1 base, while the gene matches leave 13 bases of the junction unaccounted for. CDR1 and CDR2 (MDHEN, SYDVKM) derive from the germline V gene. The CDR3, from cysteine to phenylalanine, totals 16 residues. Only the CDR3 DNA is retained, 48 bases long and in frame from the first base. The table lists this clonotype with many counts. There is no known antigen for this receptor. The record has no base qualities; no much larger clone is one base away. Amplification of TCR beta CDR3 regions was carried out from RNA transcripts. The first round of RT-PCR for the TCR CDR3 was performed with the HTBI primer set and the Qiagen OneStep RT-PCR kit. Libraries were constructed in a second round of multiplex PCR, after which size selection and purification were performed. Sequencing of the libraries was done on an Illumina HiSeq2000 using paired-end 100 bp reads. The authors' pipeline ran thus. SOAPnuke was used to process the raw data, removing reads that contained adapters or uncalled bases, had a mean Phred below 15, or lacked an exact match to the constant primer or identifier. High-quality paired reads were merged with COPE v1.2.5, and unique nucleotide sequences were defined as clonotypes. MiTCR v1.1 was used to align clonotypes to the IMGT TRBV, TRBD and TRBJ reference segments. Analysis was restricted to V-J combinations with a frequency above 0.0001, which covered roughly 99% of repertoires. The TCS score was defined as F50 (clonal expansion) divided by E x V (chaos), with BLOSUM62-based TCRdist calculated between CDR3 peptides within each V-J. Welch's t-statistics and random forest reduced fewer than 550 V-J features to roughly 13, which were used in a naive Bayes classifier (R e1071). The raw public reads went through TCRdb reprocessing: fastp at Q25, MiXCR clone calling, in-frame beta chains kept. Rows matching on CDR3 protein sequence are summarized as one entry with the most common DNA and genes. TCRdb's processing, not the authors' own work, is the source of the V and J calls. This sample is represented by about 250,000 distinct CDR3 sequences; 24% of them were singletons. Approximately 35% of the sample belongs to the ten largest clones.

What the research found in general, with its limitations: Most expanded thyroid clonotypes (frequency above 0.001) were also detected in blood, a finding suggesting that blood repertoires may reflect thyroid immune responses. In validation, the model predicted progression to ophthalmopathy with 55% to 71% sensitivity and about 73% specificity, a median of about 6.7 months before onset. A model built on a 13 V-J signature distinguished ophthalmopathy from stable hyperthyroidism, reaching over 85% sensitivity and about 81% specificity in cross-validation and 80%/75% in testing. Sample size was not statistically predetermined, and investigators were not blinded to group allocation.

Ophthalmopathy patients had moderately to severely active disease, with a Clinical Activity Score of 3 or more, a NOSPECS grade of 4 or more, and a disease duration of less than 3 months. Any patient with an uncontrolled infection, another autoimmune disease, pregnancy or lactation was excluded. Diagnoses were established on the basis of clinical symptoms, serum thyroxine and TRAb, thyroid ultrasound, and orbital computed tomography. PBMCs were separated from about 10 ml of fresh peripheral blood using Ficoll-Paque density gradient centrifugation. Total RNA was extracted with Trizol reagent, and quality was checked on an Agilent 2100 Bioanalyzer.

Material for sequencing was blood. This chain joins TRBV28 to TRBJ1-1, and 7 bases in between align with TRBD1. The receptor's source is a woman between 40 and 55 years old with Graves' ophthalmopathy. The sequenced DNA: TGTGCCAGCGCGACAGGGTGGTACTCCGGGAACACTGAAGCTTTCTTT. Translated, this is CASATGWYSGNTEAFF.